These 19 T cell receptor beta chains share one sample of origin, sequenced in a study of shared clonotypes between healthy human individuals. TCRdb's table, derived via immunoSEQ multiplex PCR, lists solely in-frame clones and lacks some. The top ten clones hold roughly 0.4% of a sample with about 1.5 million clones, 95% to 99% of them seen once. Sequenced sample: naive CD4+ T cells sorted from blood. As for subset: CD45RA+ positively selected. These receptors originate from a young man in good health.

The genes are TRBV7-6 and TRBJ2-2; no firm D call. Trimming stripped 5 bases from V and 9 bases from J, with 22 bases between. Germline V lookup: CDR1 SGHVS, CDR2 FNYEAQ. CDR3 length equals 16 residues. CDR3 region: CASSPEDPFAIRELFF. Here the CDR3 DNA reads TGTGCCAGCAGCCCCGAGGACCCATTTGCTATCCGGGAGCTGTTTTTT.

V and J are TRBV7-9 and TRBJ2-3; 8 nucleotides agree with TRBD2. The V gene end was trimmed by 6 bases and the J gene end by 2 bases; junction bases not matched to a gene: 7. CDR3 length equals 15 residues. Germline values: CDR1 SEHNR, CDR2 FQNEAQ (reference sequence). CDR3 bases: TGTGCCAGCAGTTGGAGCGGGAGAACCACAGATACGCAGTATTTT. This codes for CASSWSGRTTDTQYF.

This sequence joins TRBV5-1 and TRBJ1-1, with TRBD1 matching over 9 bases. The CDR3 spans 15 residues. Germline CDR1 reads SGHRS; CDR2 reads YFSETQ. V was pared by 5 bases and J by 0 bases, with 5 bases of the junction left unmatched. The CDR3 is CASRKTGGMNTEAFF. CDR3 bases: TGCGCCAGCAGAAAGACAGGGGGGATGAACACTGAAGCTTTCTTT. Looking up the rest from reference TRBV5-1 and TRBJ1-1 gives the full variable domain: KAGVTQTPRYLIKTRGQQVTLSCSPISGHRSVSWYQQTPGQGLQFLFEYFSETQRNKGNFPGRFSGRQFSNSRSEMNVSTLELGDSALYLCASRKTGGMNTEAFFGQGTRLTVV.

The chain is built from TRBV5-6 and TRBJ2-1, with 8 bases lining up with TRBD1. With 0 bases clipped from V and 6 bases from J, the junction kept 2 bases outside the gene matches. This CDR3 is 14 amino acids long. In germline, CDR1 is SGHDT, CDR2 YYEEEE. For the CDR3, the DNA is TGTGCCAGCAGCTTGGCAGGGGGCGGCAATGAGCAGTTCTTC. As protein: CASSLAGGGNEQFF.

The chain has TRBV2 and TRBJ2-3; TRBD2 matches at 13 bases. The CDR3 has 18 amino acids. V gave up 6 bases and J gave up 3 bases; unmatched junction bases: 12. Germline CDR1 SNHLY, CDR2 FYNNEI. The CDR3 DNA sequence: TGTGCCAGCAGCCCCACTAGCGGGAGGGCCTTGGCTACAGATACGCAGTATTTT. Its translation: CASSPTSGRALATDTQYF.

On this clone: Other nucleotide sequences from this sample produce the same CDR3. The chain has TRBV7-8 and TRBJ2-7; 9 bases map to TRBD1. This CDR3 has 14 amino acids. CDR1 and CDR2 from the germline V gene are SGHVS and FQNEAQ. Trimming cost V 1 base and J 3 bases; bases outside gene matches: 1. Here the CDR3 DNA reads TGTGCCAGCAGCTTAGGGGACAGGGTCTACGAGCAGTACTTC. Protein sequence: CASSLGDRVYEQYF.

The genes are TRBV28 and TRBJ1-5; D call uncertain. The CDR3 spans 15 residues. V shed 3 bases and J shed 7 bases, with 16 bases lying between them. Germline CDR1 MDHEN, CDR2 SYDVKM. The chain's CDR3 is CASSFDRSGRQPQHF. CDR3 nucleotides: TGTGCCAGCAGTTTTGATAGGTCCGGCAGGCAGCCCCAGCATTTT.

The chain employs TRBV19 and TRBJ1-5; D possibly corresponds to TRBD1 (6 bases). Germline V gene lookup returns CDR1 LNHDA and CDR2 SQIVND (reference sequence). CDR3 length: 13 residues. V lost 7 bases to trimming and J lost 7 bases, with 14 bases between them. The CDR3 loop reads CASMGGLEQPQHF. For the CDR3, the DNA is TGTGCCAGTATGGGGGGGCTGGAACAGCCCCAGCATTTT.

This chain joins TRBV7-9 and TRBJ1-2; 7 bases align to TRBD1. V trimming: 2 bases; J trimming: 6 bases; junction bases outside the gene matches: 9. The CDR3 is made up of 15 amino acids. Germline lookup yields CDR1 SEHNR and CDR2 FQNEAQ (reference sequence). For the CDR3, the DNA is TGTGCCAGCAGCTTACTCCCCTCAGGGACAGATGGCTACACCTTC. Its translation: CASSLLPSGTDGYTF.

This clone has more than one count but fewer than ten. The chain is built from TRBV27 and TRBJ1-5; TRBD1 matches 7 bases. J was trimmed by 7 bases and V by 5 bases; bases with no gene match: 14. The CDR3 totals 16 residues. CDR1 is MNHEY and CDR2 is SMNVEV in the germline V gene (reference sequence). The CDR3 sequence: CASSPHLRTGEQPQHF. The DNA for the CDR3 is TGTGCCAGCAGTCCACACCTCAGGACAGGAGAACAGCCCCAGCATTTT.

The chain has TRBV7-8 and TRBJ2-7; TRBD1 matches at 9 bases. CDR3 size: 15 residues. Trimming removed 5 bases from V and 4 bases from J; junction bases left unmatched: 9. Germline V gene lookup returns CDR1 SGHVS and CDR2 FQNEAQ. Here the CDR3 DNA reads TGTGCCAGCAGCAAGGATGGGACAGGGCAGTACGAGCAGTACTTC. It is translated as CASSKDGTGQYEQYF.

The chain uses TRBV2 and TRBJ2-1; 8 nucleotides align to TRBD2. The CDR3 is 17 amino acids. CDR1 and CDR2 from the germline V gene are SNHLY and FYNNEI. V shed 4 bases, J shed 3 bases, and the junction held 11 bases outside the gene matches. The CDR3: CASSARSGSAHYNEQFF. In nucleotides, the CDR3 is TGTGCCAGCAGTGCGAGGAGCGGGAGTGCGCACTACAATGAGCAGTTCTTC.

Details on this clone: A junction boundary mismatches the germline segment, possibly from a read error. As DNA, the CDR3 is TGTGCTAGCAGCTTATCCAGGGTTACAGATACGCAGTATTTT. This translates into CASSLSRVTDTQYF. The chain employs TRBV7-7 and TRBJ2-3; tentative D call: TRBD1 (5 bases). The CDR3 sequence is 14 residues long. CDR1 is SSHAT, CDR2 FNYEAQ, per germline (reference sequence).

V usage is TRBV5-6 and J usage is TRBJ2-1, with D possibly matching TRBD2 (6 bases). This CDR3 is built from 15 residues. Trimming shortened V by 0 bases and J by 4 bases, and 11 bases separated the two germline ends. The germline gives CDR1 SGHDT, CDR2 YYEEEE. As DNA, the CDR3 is TGTGCCAGCAGCTTGGGCCTAGCGATGTACAATGAGCAGTTCTTC. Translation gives CASSLGLAMYNEQFF.

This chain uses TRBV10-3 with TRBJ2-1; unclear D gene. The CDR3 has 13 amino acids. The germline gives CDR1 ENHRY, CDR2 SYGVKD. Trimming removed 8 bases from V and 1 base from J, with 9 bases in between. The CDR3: CAIGQESYNEQFF. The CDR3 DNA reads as TGTGCCATCGGCCAGGAATCCTACAATGAGCAGTTCTTC.

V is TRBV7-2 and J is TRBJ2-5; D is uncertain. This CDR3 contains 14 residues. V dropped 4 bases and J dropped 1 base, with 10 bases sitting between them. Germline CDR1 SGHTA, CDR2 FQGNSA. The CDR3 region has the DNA TGTGCCAGCAGCTCTCGGATGCCCCAAGAGACCCAGTACTTC. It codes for CASSSRMPQETQYF.

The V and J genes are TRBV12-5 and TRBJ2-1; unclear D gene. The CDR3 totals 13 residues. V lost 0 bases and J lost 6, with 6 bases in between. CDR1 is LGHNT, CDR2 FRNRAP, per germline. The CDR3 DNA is TGTGCTAGTGGTTTGGTAGGTTTCAATGAGCAGTTCTTC. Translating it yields CASGLVGFNEQFF.

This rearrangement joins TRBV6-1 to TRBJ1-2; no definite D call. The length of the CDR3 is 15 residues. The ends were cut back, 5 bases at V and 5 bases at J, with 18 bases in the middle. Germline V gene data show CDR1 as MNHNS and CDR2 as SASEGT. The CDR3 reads CASSPSRADPYGYTF. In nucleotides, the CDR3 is TGTGCCAGCAGTCCCTCCCGGGCAGATCCATATGGCTACACCTTC.

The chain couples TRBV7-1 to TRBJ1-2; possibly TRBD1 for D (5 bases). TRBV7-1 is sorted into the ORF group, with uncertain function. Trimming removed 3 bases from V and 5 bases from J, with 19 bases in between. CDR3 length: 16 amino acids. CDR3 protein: CASSSEGRAKNYGYTF. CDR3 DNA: TGTGCCAGCAGCTCGGAAGGCAGGGCCAAGAATTATGGCTACACCTTC.